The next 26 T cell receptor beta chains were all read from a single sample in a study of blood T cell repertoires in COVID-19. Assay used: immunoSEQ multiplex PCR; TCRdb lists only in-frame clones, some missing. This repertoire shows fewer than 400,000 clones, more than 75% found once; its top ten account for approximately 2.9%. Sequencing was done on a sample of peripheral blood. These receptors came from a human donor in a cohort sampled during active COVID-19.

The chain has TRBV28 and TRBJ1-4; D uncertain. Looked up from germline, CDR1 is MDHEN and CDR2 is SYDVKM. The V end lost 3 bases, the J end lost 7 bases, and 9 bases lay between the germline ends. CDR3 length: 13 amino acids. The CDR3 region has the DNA TGTGCCAGCAGTTTGCCTGGTAGTGAAAAACTGTTTTTT. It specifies CASSLPGSEKLFF.

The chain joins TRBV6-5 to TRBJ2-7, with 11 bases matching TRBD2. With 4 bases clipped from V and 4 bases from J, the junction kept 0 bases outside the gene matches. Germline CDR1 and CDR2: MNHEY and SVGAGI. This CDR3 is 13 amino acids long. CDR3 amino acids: CASSSSGGYEQYF. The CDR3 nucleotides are TGTGCCAGCAGTTCTAGCGGGGGGTACGAGCAGTACTTC.

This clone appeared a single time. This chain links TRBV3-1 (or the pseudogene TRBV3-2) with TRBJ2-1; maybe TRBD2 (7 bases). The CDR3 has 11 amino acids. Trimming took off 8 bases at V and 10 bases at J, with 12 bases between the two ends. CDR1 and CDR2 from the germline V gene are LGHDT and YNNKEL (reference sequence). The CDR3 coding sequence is TGTGCCAGCTGGGGGGGCGGCGAGCAGTTCTTC. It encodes CASWGGGEQFF.

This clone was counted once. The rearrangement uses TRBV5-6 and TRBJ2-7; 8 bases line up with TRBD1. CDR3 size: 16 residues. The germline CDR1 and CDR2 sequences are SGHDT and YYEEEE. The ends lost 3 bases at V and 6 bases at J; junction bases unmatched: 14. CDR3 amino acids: CASSSTVRDRSFEQYF. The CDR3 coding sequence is TGTGCCAGCAGCTCGACGGTCCGGGACAGGTCATTCGAGCAGTACTTC.

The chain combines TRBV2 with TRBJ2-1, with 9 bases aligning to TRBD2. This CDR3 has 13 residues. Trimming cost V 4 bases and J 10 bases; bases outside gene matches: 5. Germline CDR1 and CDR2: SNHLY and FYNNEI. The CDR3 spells CASSATSGNEQFF. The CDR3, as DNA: TGTGCCAGCAGTGCGACTAGCGGAAACGAGCAGTTCTTC.

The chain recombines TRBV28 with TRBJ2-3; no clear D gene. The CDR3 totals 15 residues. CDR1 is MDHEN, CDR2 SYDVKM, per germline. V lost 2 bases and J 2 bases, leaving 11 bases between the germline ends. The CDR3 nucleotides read TGTGCCAGCAGTTTAGAACAGTCGGACACAGATACGCAGTATTTT. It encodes CASSLEQSDTDTQYF. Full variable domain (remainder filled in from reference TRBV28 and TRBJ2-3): DVKVTQSSRYLVKRTGEKVFLECVQDMDHENMFWYRQDPGLGLRLIYFSYDVKMKEKGDIPEGYSVSREKKERFSLILESASTNQTSMYLCASSLEQSDTDTQYFGPGTRLTVL.

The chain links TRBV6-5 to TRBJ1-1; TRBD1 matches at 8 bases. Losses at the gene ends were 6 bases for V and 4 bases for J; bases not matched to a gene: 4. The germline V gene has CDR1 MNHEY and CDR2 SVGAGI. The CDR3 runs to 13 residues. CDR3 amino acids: CASRDRGGTEAFF. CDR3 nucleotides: TGTGCCAGCAGAGACAGGGGCGGCACTGAAGCTTTCTTT.

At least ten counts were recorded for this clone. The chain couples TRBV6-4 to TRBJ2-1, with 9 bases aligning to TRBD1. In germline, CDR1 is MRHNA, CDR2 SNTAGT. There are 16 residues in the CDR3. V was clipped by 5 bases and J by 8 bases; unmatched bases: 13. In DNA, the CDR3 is TGTGCCAGCAGTCAGAGTACAGGGGGCGGGTACGATGAGCAGTTCTTC. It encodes CASSQSTGGGYDEQFF.

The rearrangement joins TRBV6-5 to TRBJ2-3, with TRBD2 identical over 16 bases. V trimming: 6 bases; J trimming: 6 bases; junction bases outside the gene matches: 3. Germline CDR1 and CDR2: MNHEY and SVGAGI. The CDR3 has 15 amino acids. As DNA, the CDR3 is TGTGCCAGCAGCCAGGGACTAGCGGGGGGGGATACGCAGTATTTT. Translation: CASSQGLAGGDTQYF.

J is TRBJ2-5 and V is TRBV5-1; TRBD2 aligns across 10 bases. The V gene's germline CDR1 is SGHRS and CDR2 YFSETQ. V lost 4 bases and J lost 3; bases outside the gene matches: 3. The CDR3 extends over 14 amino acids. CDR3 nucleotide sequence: TGCGCCAGCAGCGCCGGACTAGCGGAAGAGACCCAGTACTTC. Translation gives CASSAGLAEETQYF.

CDR3 in DNA: TGTGCCAGCAGTTACTCGACAGGGGGCTCCTACGAGCAGTACTTC. Amino acids: CASSYSTGGSYEQYF. This chain uses TRBV6-5 with TRBJ2-7; 9 bases are a match to TRBD1. CDR1 MNHEY and CDR2 SVGAGI come from the germline V gene. The CDR3 is 15 amino acids. Germline trimming cut 0 bases from V and 0 bases from J; bases unmatched to any gene: 0.

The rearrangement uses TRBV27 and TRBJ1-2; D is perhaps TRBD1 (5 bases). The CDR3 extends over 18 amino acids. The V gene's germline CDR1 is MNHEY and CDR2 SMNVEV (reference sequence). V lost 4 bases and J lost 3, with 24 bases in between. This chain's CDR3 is CASSSSGRGRRDYYGYTF. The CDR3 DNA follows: TGTGCCAGCAGTTCAAGCGGGCGCGGACGGAGGGACTACTATGGCTACACCTTC.

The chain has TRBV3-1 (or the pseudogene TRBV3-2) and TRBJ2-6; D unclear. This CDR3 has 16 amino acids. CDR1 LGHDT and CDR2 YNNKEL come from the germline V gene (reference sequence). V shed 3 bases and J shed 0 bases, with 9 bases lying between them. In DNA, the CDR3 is TGTGCCAGCAGCCACCTACAGCTCTCTGGGGCCAACGTCCTGACTTTC. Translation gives CASSHLQLSGANVLTF.

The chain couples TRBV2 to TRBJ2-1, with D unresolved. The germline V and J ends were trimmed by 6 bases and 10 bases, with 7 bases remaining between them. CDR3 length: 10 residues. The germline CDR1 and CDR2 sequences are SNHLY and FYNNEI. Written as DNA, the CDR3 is TGTGCCAGCAGGTCCAAAGAGCAGTTCTTC. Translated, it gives CASRSKEQFF.

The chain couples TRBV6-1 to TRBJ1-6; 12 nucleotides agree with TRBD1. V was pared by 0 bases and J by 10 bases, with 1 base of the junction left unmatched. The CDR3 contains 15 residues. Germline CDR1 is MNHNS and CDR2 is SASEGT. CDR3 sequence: CASSEAGTGGSPLHF. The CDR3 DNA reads TGTGCCAGCAGTGAAGCCGGGACAGGGGGCTCACCCCTCCACTTT.

The CDR3 DNA sequence: TGTGCCAGCAGGGAGGGCCATAATTCACCCCTCCACTTT. It encodes CASREGHNSPLHF. This sequence joins TRBV7-9 and TRBJ1-6; no definite D call. The CDR3 loop spans 13 amino acids. V lost 6 bases, J lost 5 bases, and 8 bases lay in between. Looked up from germline, CDR1 is SEHNR and CDR2 is FQNEAQ (reference sequence).

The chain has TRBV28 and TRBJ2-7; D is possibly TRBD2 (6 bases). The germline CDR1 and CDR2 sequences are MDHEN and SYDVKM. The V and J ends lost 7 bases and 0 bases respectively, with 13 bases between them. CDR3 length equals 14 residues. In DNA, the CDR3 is TGTGCCAGCACTGCGGGGAGGATCTCCTACGAGCAGTACTTC. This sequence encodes CASTAGRISYEQYF.

CDR3 protein: CAISEQMWGGRDEQYF. The CDR3 DNA is TGTGCCATCAGTGAACAAATGTGGGGGGGCAGGGACGAGCAGTACTTC. The V gene is TRBV10-3, the J gene TRBJ2-7, with a weak D call TRBD2 (7 bases). Trimming removed 3 bases at V and 5 bases at J, with 20 bases between. CDR1 and CDR2 (germline): ENHRY, SYGVKD. There are 16 residues in the CDR3.

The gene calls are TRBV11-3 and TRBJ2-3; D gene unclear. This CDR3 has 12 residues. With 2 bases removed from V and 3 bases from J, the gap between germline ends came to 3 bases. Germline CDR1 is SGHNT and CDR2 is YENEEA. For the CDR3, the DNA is TGTGCCAGCAGCTTATATACAGATACGCAGTATTTT. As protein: CASSLYTDTQYF.

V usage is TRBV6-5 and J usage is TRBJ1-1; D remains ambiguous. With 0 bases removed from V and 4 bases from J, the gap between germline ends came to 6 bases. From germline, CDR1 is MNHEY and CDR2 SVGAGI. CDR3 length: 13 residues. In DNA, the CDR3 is TGTGCCAGCAGTTACTCGAGGTCCACTGAAGCTTTCTTT. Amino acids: CASSYSRSTEAFF.

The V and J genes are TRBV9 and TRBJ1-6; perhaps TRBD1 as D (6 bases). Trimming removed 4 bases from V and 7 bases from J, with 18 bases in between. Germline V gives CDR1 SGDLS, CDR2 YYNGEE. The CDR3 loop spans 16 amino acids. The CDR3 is CASSLGWGRGNSPLHF. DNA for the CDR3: TGTGCCAGCAGCCTTGGGTGGGGGCGCGGGAATTCACCCCTCCACTTT.

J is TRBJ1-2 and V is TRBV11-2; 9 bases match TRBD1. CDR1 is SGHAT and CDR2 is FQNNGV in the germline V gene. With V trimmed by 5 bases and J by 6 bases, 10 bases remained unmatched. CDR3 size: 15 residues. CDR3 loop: CASSPNTGGEDGYTF. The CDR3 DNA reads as TGTGCCAGCAGCCCCAATACAGGGGGCGAGGATGGCTACACCTTC.

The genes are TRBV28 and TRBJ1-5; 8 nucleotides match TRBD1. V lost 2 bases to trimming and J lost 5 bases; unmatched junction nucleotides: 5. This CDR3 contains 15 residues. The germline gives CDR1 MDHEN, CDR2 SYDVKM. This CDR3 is CASSLRPGGHQPQHF. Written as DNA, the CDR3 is TGTGCCAGCAGTTTAAGGCCAGGGGGCCATCAGCCCCAGCATTTT.

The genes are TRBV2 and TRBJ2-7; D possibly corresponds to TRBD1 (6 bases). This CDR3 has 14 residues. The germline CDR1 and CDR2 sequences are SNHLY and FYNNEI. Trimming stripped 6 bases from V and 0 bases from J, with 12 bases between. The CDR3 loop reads CASRLQGISYEQYF. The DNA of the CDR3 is TGTGCCAGCAGACTTCAGGGGATCTCCTACGAGCAGTACTTC. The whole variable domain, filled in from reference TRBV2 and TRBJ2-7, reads EPEVTQTPSHQVTQMGQEVILRCVPISNHLYFYWYRQILGQKVEFLVSFYNNEISEKSEIFDDQFSVERPDGSNFTLKIRSTKLEDSAMYFCASRLQGISYEQYFGPGTRLTVT.

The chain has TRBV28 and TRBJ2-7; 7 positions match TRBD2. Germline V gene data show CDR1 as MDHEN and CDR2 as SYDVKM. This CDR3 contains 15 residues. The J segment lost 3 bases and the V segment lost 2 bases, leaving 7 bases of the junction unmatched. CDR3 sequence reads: CASSLDAGDIYEQYF. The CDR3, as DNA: TGTGCCAGCAGTTTAGACGCGGGAGATATCTACGAGCAGTACTTC.

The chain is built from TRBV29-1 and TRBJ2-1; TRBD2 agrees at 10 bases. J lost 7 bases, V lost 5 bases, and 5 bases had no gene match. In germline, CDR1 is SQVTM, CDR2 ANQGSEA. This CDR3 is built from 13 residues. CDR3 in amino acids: CSVSGRASNEQFF. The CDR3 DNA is TGCAGCGTTAGCGGGAGGGCCAGTAATGAGCAGTTCTTC.